Below, 3 T cell receptor beta chains from the same sample are listed, as sequenced in a study of blood T cell repertoires in COVID-19. The data were produced by immunoSEQ multiplex PCR, yet TCRdb's version contains in-frame clones alone and is incomplete. In the table there are about 250,000 clones, 86% of which are singletons. Input material: peripheral blood. The receptors shown here come from a woman aged 80 or older with COVID-19, enrolled during active disease.

The genes are TRBV24-1 and TRBJ2-3; TRBD2 matches at 14 bases. The CDR3 has 18 residues. The trim removed 3 bases at V and 2 bases at J, leaving 6 bases unmatched. The V gene's germline CDR1 is KGHDR and CDR2 SFDVKD. In DNA form, the CDR3 reads TGTGCCACCAGTGATCCCGGGACTAGCGGGGGTTACACAGATACGCAGTATTTT. Its translation is CATSDPGTSGGYTDTQYF.

The V call is TRBV5-6, the J call TRBJ1-3, with 7 bases matching TRBD1. Trimming took 2 bases from V and 4 from J; bases not matched to a gene: 3. This CDR3 comprises 14 residues. Germline CDR1 SGHDT, CDR2 YYEEEE. CDR3 coding DNA: TGTGCCAGCAGCTTTGGGGGACAGGGAAACACCATATATTTT. Residues: CASSFGGQGNTIYF.

The chain carries TRBV2 and TRBJ2-3, with TRBD2 identical over 8 bases. The V and J ends lost 7 bases and 0 bases, in that order; junction bases with no gene match: 12. The germline V gene encodes CDR1 SNHLY and CDR2 FYNNEI. The CDR3 spans 17 residues. This CDR3 is CASTFTQLADSTDTQYF. The CDR3 bases are TGTGCCAGCACCTTCACCCAACTAGCGGATAGCACAGATACGCAGTATTTT.